The clone carrying this TCR beta chain showed up many times. Its antigen is unidentified. The record originates from a study of Graves' ophthalmopathy and Graves' hyperthyroidism. Study findings and constraints: Classification of ophthalmopathy versus stable hyperthyroidism by a 13-signature model yielded about 90% sensitivity and 75% to 84% specificity. Blood repertoires reportedly contained most expanded thyroid clonotypes above 0.001 frequency. With 60% to 71% sensitivity and 72% to 80% specificity, the model predicted ophthalmopathy progression.

Orbital computed tomography and thyroid ultrasound, along with TRAb, serum thyroxine and clinical symptoms, underpinned diagnosis. Amplified material comprised TCR beta CDR3 regions derived from RNA transcripts. HTBI-primed first-round RT-PCR preceded second-round multiplex PCR. TCRdb recomputed calls from the multiplex PCR reads with MiXCR, one row per CDR3 protein. The sample carries 350,000 to 450,000 distinct CDR3 sequences, 18% recorded once. Deletions cut 4 bases from V and 2 bases from J, with 12 bases between. CDR3 length: 14 amino acids. Germline V lookup: CDR1 SGHTS, CDR2 YDEGEE. The source material was peripheral blood. The sequence was obtained from a young woman with Graves' ophthalmopathy. The genes are TRBV5-8 and TRBJ2-5; TRBD2 might be the D (6 bases). The CDR3 DNA follows: TGTGCCAGCAGCACGGGACTCTGGCAAGAGACCCAGTACTTC. It is translated as CASSTGLWQETQYF.